Shown below are 6 T cell receptor beta chains from a single sample sequenced in a study of molecular identifiers for immune sequencing clone quantification. TCRdb reanalysed the PCR reads using MiXCR and keeps one entry per CDR3 protein. The repertoire holds approximately 93,000 distinct CDR3 sequences, around 25% seen once, with less than 0.85% in the top ten. Sequences were obtained from naive CD8+ T cells from blood, with Jurkat cell RNA spiked in. Subset here: FACS-sorted CD8+CD4-CCR7+CD45RA+ naive T cells. The receptors derive from a human donor in good health. Some libraries in this study had Jurkat cell RNA spiked in.

This clonotype was detected ten times or more. The chain joins TRBV11-2 to TRBJ2-7; D call uncertain. V was clipped by 5 bases and J by 1 base, with 9 bases between them. The CDR3 sequence is 13 residues long. Germline CDR1 reads SGHAT; CDR2 reads FQNNGV. Here the CDR3 reads CASSQHASYEQYF. Here the CDR3 DNA reads TGTGCCAGCAGCCAACACGCTTCCTACGAGCAGTACTTC.

This clonotype turned up a few times. Here the CDR3 reads CASSYSPLIADTQYF. The DNA for the CDR3 is TGTGCCAGCAGTTACTCCCCCCTTATAGCAGATACGCAGTATTTT. The chain couples TRBV6-5 to TRBJ2-3; D is uncertain. With 0 bases removed from V and 4 bases from J, the gap between germline ends came to 11 bases. Germline V lookup: CDR1 MNHEY, CDR2 SVGAGI. The CDR3 spans 15 residues.

This clonotype was seen ten or more times. The chain employs TRBV5-1 and TRBJ1-1; no firm D call. From germline, CDR1 is SGHRS and CDR2 YFSETQ. This CDR3 is 11 amino acids long. Deletions cut 4 bases from V and 4 bases from J, with 5 bases between. This CDR3 is CASSDLTEAFF. The CDR3 region has the DNA TGCGCCAGCAGCGACCTCACTGAAGCTTTCTTT.

With regard to this clonotype: A much larger clone is a single base away; this may be a read error. The chain links TRBV29-1 to TRBJ2-7; D gene unclear. The CDR3 totals 12 residues. In germline, CDR1 is SQVTM, CDR2 ANQGSEA. The CDR3 sequence: CSVENLRNEQHF. CDR3 sequence (DNA): TGCAGCGTTGAAAACCTACGAAACGAGCAGCACTTC.

For this clonotype: A clone one base away is much larger, so this may be a read error. J is TRBJ2-5 and V is TRBV27; the D is unclear. The CDR3 sequence is 13 residues long. Germline V CDR1 and CDR2: MNHEY, SMNVEV (reference sequence). The CDR3 reads CASSLLNQEPQYF. The CDR3 DNA follows: TGTGCCAGCAGTTTACTCAACCAAGAGCCCCAGTACTTC.

This clonotype has just a few counts. The rearrangement joins TRBV10-3 to TRBJ2-1; 11 bases line up with TRBD1. The trim removed 5 bases at V and 7 bases at J, leaving 4 bases unmatched. This CDR3 has 14 residues. CDR1 and CDR2 (germline): ENHRY, SYGVKD. This CDR3 is CAISSGQGGNEQFF. The CDR3 DNA reads TGTGCCATCAGTTCGGGACAGGGGGGGAATGAGCAGTTCTTC.